Each of the 29 T cell receptor beta chains below was sequenced from the same sample in a study of persistence of HIV-infected CD4 T cells. No antigen is known for these receptors. Cells were stimulated with overlapping HIV-1 Gag 15-mer peptides. CD40L-negative CD69-negative CD45RO-high memory CD4+ T cells were sorted as populations depleted of antigen-responding cells. This was the immunoSEQ version 4 assay in survey mode. The data were produced by immunoSEQ multiplex PCR, yet TCRdb's version contains in-frame clones alone and is incomplete. The table has tens of thousands of clones, about 69% seen once. Sequenced material: CD4+ T cells sorted from PBMCs after approximately 19-hour stimulation, taken from a patient who received antiretroviral therapy. The receptors were gathered from an adult man with HIV who was CMV-seropositive.

The chain joins TRBV27 to TRBJ2-3, with a possible D match to TRBD2 (5 bases). The CDR3 has 15 amino acids. CDR1 is MNHEY, CDR2 SMNVEV, per germline (reference sequence). V was cut by 4 bases and J by 3 bases, with 14 bases left in between. In DNA, the CDR3 is TGTGCCAGCAGTTGGAGCAAGGGCGGGACAGATACGCAGTATTTT. Its protein product is CASSWSKGGTDTQYF.

The table lists this clone with a few counts. Additional DNA sequences in this sample encode the identical CDR3. V and J are TRBV28 and TRBJ2-7, with TRBD1 as a possible D gene (5 bases). The length of the CDR3 is 12 residues. With 3 bases removed from V and 4 bases from J, the gap between germline ends came to 7 bases. Germline V CDR1 and CDR2: MDHEN, SYDVKM. CDR3 coding DNA: TGTGCCAGCAGTTTGCGACAGTACGAGCAGTACTTC. As protein: CASSLRQYEQYF.

The chain uses TRBV6-5 and TRBJ2-4; 8 bases agree with TRBD1. Germline V lookup: CDR1 MNHEY, CDR2 SVGAGI. The ends lost 6 bases at V and 6 bases at J; junction bases unmatched: 7. The CDR3 runs to 14 residues. The CDR3 bases are TGTGCCAGCAGCCGTCGACAGGGGCTAAACATTCAGTACTTC. It encodes CASSRRQGLNIQYF.

The genes are TRBV5-4 and TRBJ2-6, with a tentative D call TRBD1 (5 bases). Trimming took off 4 bases at V and 1 base at J, with 9 bases between the two ends. The CDR3 is 15 residues long. CDR1 SGHNT and CDR2 YYREEE come from the germline V gene (reference sequence). CDR3 coding DNA: TGTGCCAGCAGCCTGGACATTTCTGGGGCCAACGTCCTGACTTTC. Translated, it gives CASSLDISGANVLTF.

This clone was seen more than once but under ten times. This rearrangement joins TRBV5-4 to TRBJ2-7; 10 bases line up with TRBD1. In germline, CDR1 is SGHNT, CDR2 YYREEE (reference sequence). V lost 3 bases and J lost 5; bases outside the gene matches: 5. The CDR3 spans 14 residues. The CDR3 here is CASSSRTGGHEQYF. DNA of the CDR3: TGTGCCAGCAGCTCCCGGACAGGGGGGCACGAGCAGTACTTC.

Comments on this clone: The same CDR3 also results from other DNA sequences found in this sample. The rearrangement links TRBV10-3 to TRBJ1-5; the match to TRBD1 covers 8 bases. The ends lost 6 bases at V and 6 bases at J; junction bases unmatched: 4. In germline, CDR1 is ENHRY, CDR2 SYGVKD. The CDR3 runs to 13 residues. Here the CDR3 reads CAIRGQEGQPQHF. The CDR3 DNA is TGTGCCATCAGGGGACAGGAGGGTCAGCCCCAGCATTTT.

This clone showed up just a few times. This chain connects TRBV19 to TRBJ1-6; maybe TRBD1 (6 bases). This CDR3 spans 15 amino acids. The germline V gene has CDR1 LNHDA and CDR2 SQIVND (reference sequence). With 3 bases removed from V and 10 bases from J, the gap between germline ends came to 16 bases. The CDR3 DNA follows: TGTGCCAGTAGTATCTTAAACAGGGAACACTCACCCCTCCACTTT. Its protein product is CASSILNREHSPLHF.

The V call is TRBV28, the J call TRBJ2-2, with D perhaps matching TRBD1 (6 bases). Deletions cut 8 bases from V and 1 base from J, with 8 bases between. The CDR3 is 13 amino acids. In germline, CDR1 is MDHEN, CDR2 SYDVKM. CDR3 coding DNA: TGTGCCAGCGGGACACAGAACACCGGGGAGCTGTTTTTT. This translates into CASGTQNTGELFF.

This CDR3 is CASTLNQDTEAFF. CDR3 DNA: TGTGCCAGCACCCTAAACCAGGACACTGAAGCTTTCTTT. The chain carries TRBV7-9 and TRBJ1-1; D remains ambiguous. The CDR3 is 13 amino acids. Germline loops: CDR1 SEHNR, CDR2 FQNEAQ (reference sequence). Trimming cost V 7 bases and J 3 bases, with 12 bases left between them.

V and J are TRBV28 and TRBJ1-3; no firm D call. The V end was cut by 3 bases, the J end by 0 bases, with 18 bases between. CDR3 length: 18 residues. The V gene's germline CDR1 is MDHEN and CDR2 SYDVKM. CDR3 amino acids: CASSFASPALSSGNTIYF. CDR3 DNA sequence: TGTGCCAGCAGTTTCGCCTCCCCGGCCCTGAGCTCTGGAAACACCATATATTTT.

J is TRBJ1-2 and V is TRBV30; 8 bases are a match to TRBD1. Germline values: CDR1 GTSNPN, CDR2 SVGIG (reference sequence). The CDR3 totals 14 residues. The trim removed 5 bases at V and 4 bases at J, leaving 9 bases unmatched. CDR3: CAWGRQGSSYGYTF. The CDR3 nucleotides are TGTGCCTGGGGCCGACAGGGGAGTAGCTATGGCTACACCTTC.

The rearrangement joins TRBV6-5 to TRBJ1-5, with 8 bases matching TRBD1. The germline V gene has CDR1 MNHEY and CDR2 SVGAGI. V lost 6 bases and J lost 6; bases outside the gene matches: 7. The CDR3 length is 14 residues. CDR3 DNA: TGTGCCAGCAGCCCCAGGGGGCTTGGTCAGCCCCAGCATTTT. Translated, it gives CASSPRGLGQPQHF.

Remarks on this clone: The sample has other DNA sequences that encode this CDR3 too. The V and J genes are TRBV9 and TRBJ2-6, with D possibly TRBD1 on 5 matching bases. This CDR3 is 15 amino acids long. Germline lookup yields CDR1 SGDLS and CDR2 YYNGEE. V lost 3 bases and J 0 bases, leaving 7 bases between the germline ends. The CDR3 DNA reads TGTGCCAGCAGCGCCCAGGGCTCTGGGGCCAACGTCCTGACTTTC. Its protein product is CASSAQGSGANVLTF.

V usage is TRBV28 and J usage is TRBJ2-4, with D perhaps given as TRBD1 or TRBD2 (5 bases each). Trimming cost V 5 bases and J 0 bases, with 11 bases left between them. Germline CDR1 MDHEN, CDR2 SYDVKM. The CDR3 consists of 15 residues. The DNA of the CDR3 is TGTGCCAGCAGTCTCGGGACGGTAGCCAAAAACATTCAGTACTTC. Encoded protein: CASSLGTVAKNIQYF.

The chain combines TRBV28 with TRBJ2-3; 8 bases map to TRBD2. CDR1 is MDHEN and CDR2 is SYDVKM in the germline V gene. There are 20 residues in the CDR3. The trim removed 10 bases at V and 0 bases at J, leaving 24 bases unmatched. The CDR3 loop is CATKLPLGGGLSTSTDTQYF. The CDR3 DNA reads TGTGCCACTAAACTCCCTTTGGGCGGGGGGCTCTCTACTAGCACAGATACGCAGTATTTT. Drawing the rest from reference TRBV28 and TRBJ2-3, the complete variable domain is DVKVTQSSRYLVKRTGEKVFLECVQDMDHENMFWYRQDPGLGLRLIYFSYDVKMKEKGDIPEGYSVSREKKERFSLILESASTNQTSMYLCATKLPLGGGLSTSTDTQYFGPGTRLTVL.

This clone was seen just once. The chain combines TRBV11-3 with TRBJ1-2, with D possibly TRBD1 on 5 matching bases. The ends were cut back, 5 bases at V and 5 bases at J, with 9 bases in the middle. CDR1 and CDR2 from the germline V gene are SGHNT and YENEEA. The CDR3 has 12 amino acids. CDR3 sequence: CASSRDGYGYTF. The CDR3 nucleotides are TGTGCCAGCAGCAGGGACGGATATGGCTACACCTTC. The full variable domain, with the rest looked up from reference TRBV11-3 and TRBJ1-2, is EAGVVQSPRYKIIEKKQPVAFWCNPISGHNTLYWYLQNLGQGPELLIRYENEEAVDDSQLPKDRFSAERLKGVDSTLKIQPAELGDSAVYLCASSRDGYGYTFGSGTRLTVV.

The chain couples TRBV7-2 to TRBJ1-6; D unresolved. This CDR3 has 14 amino acids. The V end lost 1 base, the J end lost 7 bases, and 8 bases lay between the germline ends. Per germline, CDR1 SGHTA and CDR2 FQGNSA. The CDR3 DNA reads as TGTGCCAGCAGCTTAGTCTTCGGAAATTCACCCCTCCACTTT. Translating it yields CASSLVFGNSPLHF.

In its sample, this clone was seen once. This sequence joins TRBV2 and TRBJ1-2; 7 nucleotides match TRBD1. V trimming: 6 bases; J trimming: 4 bases; junction bases outside the gene matches: 17. The CDR3 sequence is 17 residues long. Germline assignment: CDR1 SNHLY and CDR2 FYNNEI. The DNA for the CDR3 is TGTGCCAGCAGGGAGAGACAGGGTGGCTCCGGGAGCTATGGCTACACCTTC. Amino acids: CASRERQGGSGSYGYTF.

The chain employs TRBV20-1 and TRBJ1-4; D gene unclear. Trimming removed 7 bases at V and 2 bases at J, with 5 bases between. Germline loops: CDR1 DFQATT, CDR2 SNEGSKA (reference sequence). CDR3 length: 11 residues. The CDR3 here is CSGETNEKLFF. The CDR3 DNA sequence: TGCAGTGGAGAGACTAATGAAAAACTGTTTTTT.

This rearrangement joins TRBV4-2 to TRBJ2-1, with 10 bases lining up with TRBD2. CDR3 size: 15 residues. Looked up from germline, CDR1 is LGHNA and CDR2 is YNFKEQ. J was trimmed by 5 bases and V by 3 bases; bases with no gene match: 4. CDR3 sequence reads: CASSHLAGENNEQFF. CDR3 nucleotide sequence: TGTGCCAGCAGCCACCTAGCGGGGGAGAACAATGAGCAGTTCTTC.

This clone has only one observation. The rearrangement joins TRBV20-1 to TRBJ1-5, with TRBD1 matching over 11 bases. Germline V gene data show CDR1 as DFQATT and CDR2 as SNEGSKA (reference sequence). V dropped 3 bases and J dropped 7; count of bases not matched to a gene: 5. The length of the CDR3 is 14 residues. CDR3 DNA sequence: TGCAGTGCTAGTAAGGGACAGGGGGAACAGCCCCAGCATTTT. Protein product: CSASKGQGEQPQHF.

This chain links TRBV5-1 with TRBJ1-3, with D uncertain. The germline gives CDR1 SGHRS, CDR2 YFSETQ. V lost 2 bases and J lost 4, with 10 bases in between. The CDR3 sequence is 14 residues long. CDR3 protein: CASSLGTGGNTIYF. As DNA, the CDR3 is TGCGCCAGCAGCTTAGGAACGGGCGGAAACACCATATATTTT.

V usage is TRBV6-5 and J usage is TRBJ1-2; TRBD1 matches at 12 bases. The CDR3 runs to 14 residues. V lost 4 bases and J lost 6; bases outside the gene matches: 3. CDR1 MNHEY and CDR2 SVGAGI come from the germline V gene. The DNA of the CDR3 is TGTGCCAGCAGTTCTCGGGACAGGGGGCATGGCTACACCTTC. Translation gives CASSSRDRGHGYTF.

Many counts were recorded for this clone. The chain links TRBV12-5 to TRBJ1-5; TRBD1 agrees at 10 bases. The ends lost 5 bases at V and 5 bases at J; junction bases unmatched: 6. CDR1 and CDR2 from the germline V gene are LGHNT and FRNRAP. CDR3 length: 15 residues. The CDR3 sequence: CASGKGQGLDQPQHF. CDR3 DNA sequence: TGTGCTAGTGGTAAGGGACAGGGGCTCGATCAGCCCCAGCATTTT.

This clone was picked up one time. The chain links TRBV27 to TRBJ1-1; TRBD1 aligns across 7 bases. CDR3 size: 15 residues. CDR1 is MNHEY and CDR2 is SMNVEV in the germline V gene (reference sequence). Trimming removed 5 bases from V and 4 bases from J; junction bases left unmatched: 10. CDR3 bases: TGTGCCAGCAGTATCGGGAACAGGGGAGCCACTGAAGCTTTCTTT. As protein: CASSIGNRGATEAFF.

This sequence joins TRBV4-2 and TRBJ2-3, with 12 positions matching TRBD2. Germline V gene sequence: CDR1 LGHNA, CDR2 YNFKEQ. The V segment lost 8 bases and the J segment 3 bases; nucleotides outside the gene matches: 6. This CDR3 comprises 15 residues. The CDR3 bases are TGTGCCAGCGGTCTAGCGGGGGGGACAACAGATACGCAGTATTTT. The encoded protein is CASGLAGGTTDTQYF.

The rearrangement uses TRBV15 and TRBJ1-4; D call uncertain. CDR3 length equals 15 residues. Germline CDR1 LNHNV, CDR2 YYDKDF (reference sequence). The germline V and J ends were trimmed by 0 bases and 7 bases, with 12 bases remaining between them. For the CDR3, the DNA is TGTGCCACCAGCAGAGACGGGTCGGTATTTGAAAAACTGTTTTTT. This translates into CATSRDGSVFEKLFF. The complete variable domain, with remaining parts taken from reference TRBV15 and TRBJ1-4, reads DAMVIQNPRYQVTQFGKPVTLSCSQTLNHNVMYWYQQKSSQAPKLLFHYYDKDFNNEADTPDNFQSRRPNTSFCFLDIRSPGLGDTAMYLCATSRDGSVFEKLFFGSGTQLSVL.

The chain carries TRBV9 and TRBJ1-6, with TRBD1 matching 7 bases. In germline, CDR1 is SGDLS, CDR2 YYNGEE. This CDR3 comprises 14 residues. With 2 bases clipped from V and 7 bases from J, the junction kept 3 bases outside the gene matches. CDR3 DNA: TGTGCCAGCAGCGTTGGGACAGAGAATTCACCCCTCCACTTT. Translated, it gives CASSVGTENSPLHF.

The chain uses TRBV2 and TRBJ1-5; D is uncertain. The CDR3 spans 14 residues. In germline, CDR1 is SNHLY, CDR2 FYNNEI. V lost 7 bases, J lost 6 bases, and 16 bases lay in between. CDR3 sequence reads: CASTIGETVQPQHF. The CDR3 DNA follows: TGTGCCAGCACCATAGGAGAGACGGTTCAGCCCCAGCATTTT.